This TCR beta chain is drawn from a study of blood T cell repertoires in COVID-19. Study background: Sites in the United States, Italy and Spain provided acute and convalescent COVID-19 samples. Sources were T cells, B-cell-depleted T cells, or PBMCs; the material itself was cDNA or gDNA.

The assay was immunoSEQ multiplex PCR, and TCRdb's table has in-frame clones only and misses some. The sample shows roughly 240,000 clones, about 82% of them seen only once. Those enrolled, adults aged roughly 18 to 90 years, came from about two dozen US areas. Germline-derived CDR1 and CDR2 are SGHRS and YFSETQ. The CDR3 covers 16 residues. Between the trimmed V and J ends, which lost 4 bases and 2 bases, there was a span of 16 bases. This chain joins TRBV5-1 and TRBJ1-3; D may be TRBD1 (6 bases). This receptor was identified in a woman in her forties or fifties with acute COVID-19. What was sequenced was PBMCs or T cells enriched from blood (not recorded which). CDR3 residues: CASSEATGITGNTIYF. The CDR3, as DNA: TGCGCCAGCAGCGAGGCGACAGGAATCACTGGAAACACCATATATTTT.